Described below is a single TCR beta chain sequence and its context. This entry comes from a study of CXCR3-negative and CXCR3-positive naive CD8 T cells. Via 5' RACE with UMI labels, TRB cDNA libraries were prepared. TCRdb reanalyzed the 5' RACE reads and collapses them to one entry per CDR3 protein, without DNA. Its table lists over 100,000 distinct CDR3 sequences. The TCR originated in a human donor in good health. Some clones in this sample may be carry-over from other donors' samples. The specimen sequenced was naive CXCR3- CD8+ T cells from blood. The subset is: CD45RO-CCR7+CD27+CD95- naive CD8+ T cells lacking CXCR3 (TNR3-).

The CDR3 region is CASSPKGLALQETQYF. The chain carries TRBV12-3 or TRBV12-4 and TRBJ2-5; the D gene TCRdb calls, TRBD2, cannot be checked with no DNA. CDR3 length: 16 residues.